The 25 T cell receptor beta chains below all came from one sample that was sequenced in a study of blood T cell repertoires in COVID-19. This table comes from immunoSEQ multiplex PCR, and its TCRdb copy is limited to in-frame clones, with some not included. The table includes over 140,000 clones, 80% to 85% detected once. The sequenced sample consisted of peripheral blood. These receptors were obtained from a woman aged 55-69 years with acute or convalescent COVID-19.

The chain joins TRBV12-3 or TRBV12-4 to TRBJ2-1, with D tentatively TRBD2 (6 bases). V lost 6 bases, J lost 6 bases, and 9 bases lay in between. The CDR3 has 12 amino acids. The CDR3 nucleotides are TGTGCCAGCAGAACAGCGGGCAATGAGCAGTTCTTC. Its translation is CASRTAGNEQFF.

The V gene is TRBV7-9, the J gene TRBJ1-1, with D hard to call. The CDR3 contains 13 residues. Deletions cut 3 bases from V and 3 bases from J, with 8 bases between. Germline CDR1 is SEHNR and CDR2 is FQNEAQ (reference sequence). The CDR3 DNA reads as TGTGCCAGCAGCTTTCAGCAGGACACTGAAGCTTTCTTT. This gives the protein CASSFQQDTEAFF.

The V and J genes are TRBV2 and TRBJ2-3, with a tentative D call TRBD2 (7 bases). V was shortened by 8 bases and J by 4 bases, with 16 bases between the two germline ends. The length of the CDR3 is 14 residues. Germline assignment: CDR1 SNHLY and CDR2 FYNNEI. The CDR3, as DNA: TGTGCCAGCGAGCGGGGCACAGGGCCAGATACGCAGTATTTT. This sequence encodes CASERGTGPDTQYF.

V usage is TRBV13 and J usage is TRBJ1-4; 7 bases agree with TRBD1. V dropped 5 bases and J dropped 10; count of bases not matched to a gene: 10. The germline CDR1 and CDR2 sequences are PRHDT and FYEKMQ (reference sequence). The CDR3 totals 14 residues. CDR3 sequence (DNA): TGTGCCAGCAGCCCGGACAGGACTCGTGGAAAACTGTTTTTT. It is translated as CASSPDRTRGKLFF.

The rearrangement uses TRBV7-9 and TRBJ2-2, with a weak D call TRBD2 (5 bases). V was cut by 5 bases and J by 3 bases, with 13 bases left in between. The CDR3 spans 15 residues. Germline values: CDR1 SEHNR, CDR2 FQNEAQ (reference sequence). The CDR3 loop reads CASSRRDWDTGELFF. CDR3 coding DNA: TGTGCCAGCAGCCGACGGGATTGGGACACCGGGGAGCTGTTTTTT.

The V and J genes are TRBV27 and TRBJ2-1, with 9 positions matching TRBD2. There are 16 residues in the CDR3. Unmatched junction bases numbered 11, after V lost 4 bases and J lost 7 bases. Per germline, CDR1 MNHEY and CDR2 SMNVEV (reference sequence). The CDR3 DNA is TGTGCCAGCAGTTATTTGATAGCGGGAGACGGGAATGAGCAGTTCTTC. Amino acids: CASSYLIAGDGNEQFF.

The chain is built from TRBV18 and TRBJ2-3, with D possibly TRBD1 on 6 matching bases. CDR1 and CDR2 from the germline V gene are KGHSH and LQKENI. Deletions cut 3 bases from V and 0 bases from J, with 10 bases between. The CDR3 extends over 15 amino acids. CDR3 DNA: TGTGCCAGCTCACCCACAGGGATGAGCACAGATACGCAGTATTTT. Its protein is CASSPTGMSTDTQYF.

V is TRBV19 and J is TRBJ2-3, with 10 bases identical to TRBD2. This CDR3 has 12 amino acids. From germline, CDR1 is LNHDA and CDR2 SQIVND (reference sequence). Trimming cost V 5 bases and J 9 bases; bases outside gene matches: 2. The CDR3 sequence is CASSEAGGTQYF. CDR3 in DNA: TGTGCCAGTAGTGAAGCGGGAGGGACGCAGTATTTT.

The chain couples TRBV6-2 or TRBV6-3 to TRBJ2-7; the match to TRBD1 covers 11 bases. The CDR3 length is 14 residues. Germline-derived CDR1 and CDR2 are MNHEY and SVGEGT. Trimming cost V 5 bases and J 6 bases; bases outside gene matches: 6. CDR3 sequence (DNA): TGTGCCAGCAGTACAATGGGGACAGGGGGCGAGCAGTACTTC. This codes for CASSTMGTGGEQYF.

The J gene is TRBJ2-3, the V gene TRBV7-2, with 10 bases aligning to TRBD2. The CDR3 is 16 residues long. The germline V gene encodes CDR1 SGHTA and CDR2 FQGNSA. With V trimmed by 1 base and J by 5 bases, 6 bases remained unmatched. This CDR3 reads CASSLGPTSGEDTQYF. CDR3 in DNA: TGTGCCAGCAGCTTAGGACCCACTAGCGGGGAAGATACGCAGTATTTT.

The chain has TRBV5-1 and TRBJ2-7; TRBD2 agrees at 9 bases. CDR3 size: 14 residues. Germline CDR1 and CDR2: SGHRS and YFSETQ. Trimming took 1 base from V and 4 from J; bases not matched to a gene: 3. DNA for the CDR3: TGCGCCAGCAGCTTGCGCGGGAGGGCGTACGAGCAGTACTTC. Its protein is CASSLRGRAYEQYF. Using reference TRBV5-1 and TRBJ2-7 for the parts outside the CDR3, the full variable domain is KAGVTQTPRYLIKTRGQQVTLSCSPISGHRSVSWYQQTPGQGLQFLFEYFSETQRNKGNFPGRFSGRQFSNSRSEMNVSTLELGDSALYLCASSLRGRAYEQYFGPGTRLTVT.

The chain combines TRBV15 with TRBJ1-5; 8 nucleotides match TRBD1. Germline lookup yields CDR1 LNHNV and CDR2 YYDKDF (reference sequence). This CDR3 region has 14 residues. The trim removed 3 bases at V and 6 bases at J, leaving 4 bases unmatched. CDR3 sequence reads: CATSRDRDAQPQHF. In DNA, the CDR3 is TGTGCCACCAGCAGGGACAGGGATGCTCAGCCCCAGCATTTT.

This chain connects TRBV13 to TRBJ1-2; 11 bases are a match to TRBD1. The junction had 3 bases not matched to a gene; V was cut back by 7 bases and J by 2 bases. Germline V gives CDR1 PRHDT, CDR2 FYEKMQ (reference sequence). The CDR3 runs to 14 residues. As DNA, the CDR3 is TGTGCCAGCAACCGGGACAGGGGGAACTATGGCTACACCTTC. Translation: CASNRDRGNYGYTF.

The chain carries TRBV6-2 or TRBV6-3 and TRBJ1-1; D gene ambiguous. Per germline, CDR1 MNHEY and CDR2 SVGEGT. Trimming took 2 bases from V and 12 from J, leaving 13 bases between them. The CDR3 contains 12 residues. The CDR3 is CASSYVTTIPFF. The CDR3 DNA sequence: TGTGCCAGCAGTTACGTCACAACGATCCCTTTCTTT.

This clone was picked up one time. The CDR3 sequence is CASSNRDRAGYTF. The CDR3 bases are TGCGCCAGCAGCAACCGGGACAGGGCTGGCTACACCTTC. The rearrangement links TRBV4-1 to TRBJ1-2, with 9 bases identical to TRBD1. V gave up 5 bases and J gave up 7 bases; unmatched junction bases: 5. CDR1 and CDR2 from the germline V gene are MGHRA and YSYEKL. The CDR3 totals 13 residues.

This chain joins TRBV5-4 and TRBJ2-2; 13 bases align to TRBD2. The germline V gene has CDR1 SGHNT and CDR2 YYREEE (reference sequence). V lost 4 bases to trimming and J lost 5 bases; unmatched junction nucleotides: 5. This CDR3 is built from 16 residues. The CDR3 spells CASSRGLAGVTGELFF. The CDR3 region has the DNA TGTGCCAGCAGCCGAGGACTAGCGGGAGTGACCGGGGAGCTGTTTTTT.

The chain uses TRBV6-5 and TRBJ1-1; D not certain. The CDR3 consists of 13 residues. CDR1 is MNHEY, CDR2 SVGAGI, per germline. V lost 8 bases and J lost 0, with 10 bases in between. The CDR3 sequence: CASARTMNTEAFF. In DNA, the CDR3 is TGTGCCAGCGCCCGAACTATGAACACTGAAGCTTTCTTT.

The V call is TRBV6-2 or TRBV6-3, the J call TRBJ2-5; maybe TRBD1 (5 bases). The germline V gene has CDR1 MNHEY and CDR2 SVGEGT. Between the trimmed V and J ends, which lost 2 bases and 5 bases, there was a span of 12 bases. CDR3 length: 14 residues. CDR3 amino acids: CASSYLRAGETQYF. CDR3 in DNA: TGTGCCAGCAGTTACCTCCGGGCAGGGGAGACCCAGTACTTC.

CDR3 sequence (DNA): TGTGCCAGTGCAGAGGGAGAGACCCAGTACTTC. It specifies CASAEGETQYF. The rearrangement joins TRBV28 to TRBJ2-5, with D possibly TRBD2 on 5 matching bases. This CDR3 is 11 amino acids long. Germline CDR1 is MDHEN and CDR2 is SYDVKM. V was pared by 9 bases and J by 4 bases, with 9 bases between.

V usage is TRBV7-3 and J usage is TRBJ2-2, with TRBD2 identical over 12 bases. V gave up 3 bases and J gave up 5 bases; unmatched junction bases: 7. CDR1 is SGHTA, CDR2 FQGTGA, per germline. CDR3 length: 17 residues. The CDR3 region is CASSLTTSGSSTGELFF. CDR3 bases: TGTGCCAGCAGCTTGACGACTAGCGGGAGTAGTACCGGGGAGCTGTTTTTT.

Note on this clone: Germline and junction disagree at one end, which may indicate a read error. This CDR3 reads CASSWTSGSGNGQFF. The CDR3 nucleotides read TGTGCCAGCAGCTGGACTAGCGGGAGCGGCAATGGGCAGTTCTTC. This sequence joins TRBV28 and TRBJ2-1, with 13 bases fitting TRBD2. Germline values: CDR1 MDHEN, CDR2 SYDVKM. The CDR3 is made up of 15 amino acids. Based on the CDR3 plus reference TRBV28 and TRBJ2-1, the full variable domain is DVKVTQSSRYLVKRTGEKVFLECVQDMDHENMFWYRQDPGLGLRLIYFSYDVKMKEKGDIPEGYSVSREKKERFSLILESASTNQTSMYLCASSWTSGSGNGQFFGPGTRLTVL.

This clone was seen just once. J is TRBJ2-1 and V is TRBV10-3, with D perhaps matching TRBD1 (5 bases). Germline V gene sequence: CDR1 ENHRY, CDR2 SYGVKD. The CDR3 runs 11 residues. Deletions cut 6 bases from V and 8 bases from J, with 8 bases between. CDR3 bases: TGTGCCATCAGCCAGGGTGATGAGCAGTTCTTC. Protein product: CAISQGDEQFF.

V gene TRBV5-4 combines with J gene TRBJ2-1; possibly TRBD2 for D (6 bases). The CDR3 runs 18 residues. V was shortened by 4 bases and J by 6 bases, with 26 bases between the two germline ends. CDR1 and CDR2 (germline): SGHNT, YYREEE (reference sequence). This chain's CDR3 is CASSRAALGLQGLNEQFF. CDR3 coding DNA: TGTGCCAGCAGCAGGGCGGCCCTGGGCCTTCAGGGACTCAATGAGCAGTTCTTC.

The chain has TRBV5-5 and TRBJ2-5; 7 positions match TRBD1. The CDR3 is 13 residues long. Germline V CDR1 and CDR2: SGHKS, YYEKEE (reference sequence). V trimming: 4 bases; J trimming: 5 bases; junction bases outside the gene matches: 5. The CDR3 sequence: CASSQTGVETQYF. The CDR3 DNA follows: TGTGCCAGCAGCCAAACAGGGGTGGAGACCCAGTACTTC.

The J gene is TRBJ2-1, the V gene TRBV6-5; TRBD2 might be the D (6 bases). CDR1 is MNHEY, CDR2 SVGAGI, per germline. V gave up 6 bases and J gave up 0 bases, with 9 bases separating them. CDR3 length: 14 residues. CDR3 nucleotides: TGTGCCAGCAGCAGCGGGCTCTCCTACAATGAGCAGTTCTTC. Amino acid sequence: CASSSGLSYNEQFF.